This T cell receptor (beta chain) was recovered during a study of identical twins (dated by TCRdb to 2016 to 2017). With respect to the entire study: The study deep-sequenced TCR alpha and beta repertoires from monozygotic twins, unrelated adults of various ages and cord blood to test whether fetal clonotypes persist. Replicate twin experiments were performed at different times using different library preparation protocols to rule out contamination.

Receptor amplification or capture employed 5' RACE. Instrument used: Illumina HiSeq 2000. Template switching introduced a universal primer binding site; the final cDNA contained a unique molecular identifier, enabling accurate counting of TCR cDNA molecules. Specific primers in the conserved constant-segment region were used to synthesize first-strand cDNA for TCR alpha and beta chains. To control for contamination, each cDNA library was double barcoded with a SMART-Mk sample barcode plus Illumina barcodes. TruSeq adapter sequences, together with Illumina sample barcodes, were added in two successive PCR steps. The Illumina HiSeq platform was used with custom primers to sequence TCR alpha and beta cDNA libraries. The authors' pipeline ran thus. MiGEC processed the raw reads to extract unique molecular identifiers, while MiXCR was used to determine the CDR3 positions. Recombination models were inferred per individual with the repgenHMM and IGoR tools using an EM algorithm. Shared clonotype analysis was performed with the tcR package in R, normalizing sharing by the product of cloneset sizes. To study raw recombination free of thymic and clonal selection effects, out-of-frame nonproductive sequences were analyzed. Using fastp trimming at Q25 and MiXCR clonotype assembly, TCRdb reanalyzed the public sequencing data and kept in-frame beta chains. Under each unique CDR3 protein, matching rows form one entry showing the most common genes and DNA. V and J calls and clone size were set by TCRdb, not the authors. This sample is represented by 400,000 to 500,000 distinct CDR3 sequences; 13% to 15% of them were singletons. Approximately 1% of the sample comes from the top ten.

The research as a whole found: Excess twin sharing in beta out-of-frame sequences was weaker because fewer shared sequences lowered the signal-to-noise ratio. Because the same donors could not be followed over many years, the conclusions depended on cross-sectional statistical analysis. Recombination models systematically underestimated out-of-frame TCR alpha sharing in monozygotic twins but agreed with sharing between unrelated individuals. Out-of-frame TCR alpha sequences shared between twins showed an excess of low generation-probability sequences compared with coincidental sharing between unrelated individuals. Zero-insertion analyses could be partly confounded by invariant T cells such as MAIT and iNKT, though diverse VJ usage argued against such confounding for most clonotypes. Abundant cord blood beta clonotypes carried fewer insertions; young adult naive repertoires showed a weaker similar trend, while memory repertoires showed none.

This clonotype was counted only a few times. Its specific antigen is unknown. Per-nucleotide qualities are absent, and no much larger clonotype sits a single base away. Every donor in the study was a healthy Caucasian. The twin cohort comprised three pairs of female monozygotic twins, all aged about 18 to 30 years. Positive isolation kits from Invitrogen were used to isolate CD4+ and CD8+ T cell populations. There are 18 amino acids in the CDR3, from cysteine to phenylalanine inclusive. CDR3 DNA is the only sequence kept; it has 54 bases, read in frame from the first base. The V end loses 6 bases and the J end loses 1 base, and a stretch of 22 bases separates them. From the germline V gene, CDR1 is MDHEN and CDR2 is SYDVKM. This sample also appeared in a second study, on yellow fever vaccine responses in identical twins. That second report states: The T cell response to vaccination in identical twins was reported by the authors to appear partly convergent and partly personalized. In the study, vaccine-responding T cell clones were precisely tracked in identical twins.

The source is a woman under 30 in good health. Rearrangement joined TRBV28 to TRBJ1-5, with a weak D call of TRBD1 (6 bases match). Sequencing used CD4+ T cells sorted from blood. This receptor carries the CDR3 CASSPSGGLGRSNQPQHF. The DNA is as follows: TGTGCCAGCAGCCCCAGCGGGGGGCTAGGTAGAAGCAATCAGCCCCAGCATTTT. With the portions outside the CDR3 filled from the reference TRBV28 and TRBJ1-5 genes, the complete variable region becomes DVKVTQSSRYLVKRTGEKVFLECVQDMDHENMFWYRQDPGLGLRLIYFSYDVKMKEKGDIPEGYSVSREKKERFSLILESASTNQTSMYLCASSPSGGLGRSNQPQHFGDGTRLSIL.